The 10 T cell receptor beta chains presented below share a single source sample, sequenced in a study of blood T cell repertoires in COVID-19. TCRdb's copy holds only in-frame clones and misses some; the assay was immunoSEQ multiplex PCR. Of about 140,000 clones listed, approximately 89% are singletons. Sequencing used peripheral blood. The receptor source for this set is a human donor in a cohort sampled during active COVID-19.

V is TRBV12-3 or TRBV12-4 and J is TRBJ2-1; 7 positions match TRBD2. This CDR3 has 13 residues. J was trimmed by 4 bases and V by 8 bases; bases with no gene match: 5. The CDR3 DNA sequence: TGTGCCAGCTACCCGGGGGGATACAATGAGCAGTTCTTC. Its protein product is CASYPGGYNEQFF.

The V call is TRBV6-6, the J call TRBJ2-7; 9 positions agree with TRBD2. V dropped 6 bases and J dropped 7; count of bases not matched to a gene: 16. This CDR3 has 16 residues. The germline CDR1 and CDR2 sequences are MNHNY and SVGAGI (reference sequence). CDR3 region: CASSPPGLASILEQYF. The CDR3 DNA reads TGTGCCAGCAGCCCCCCGGGACTAGCCTCTATCCTTGAGCAGTACTTC.

The genes are TRBV6-5 and TRBJ1-6, with D unclear. Per germline, CDR1 MNHEY and CDR2 SVGAGI. V lost 6 bases and J 10 bases, leaving 16 bases between the germline ends. The CDR3 covers 14 residues. The CDR3 coding sequence is TGTGCCAGCAGGATAGGAGTTCAGATCTCACCCCTCCACTTT. This gives the protein CASRIGVQISPLHF.

The chain has TRBV3-1 (or the pseudogene TRBV3-2) and TRBJ2-3; 8 bases are shared with TRBD2. The CDR3 is made up of 16 amino acids. Germline CDR1 is LGHDT and CDR2 is YNNKEL (reference sequence). Trimming at V came to 1 base and at J to 5 bases, leaving 8 bases not matched to a gene. This chain's CDR3 is CASSQALRGGEDTQYF. For the CDR3, the DNA is TGTGCCAGCAGCCAAGCACTTCGGGGGGGCGAAGATACGCAGTATTTT.

This clone was recorded once. J is TRBJ2-7 and V is TRBV7-2; D not resolved. V was clipped by 3 bases and J by 0 bases, with 12 bases between them. CDR3 size: 15 residues. Germline values: CDR1 SGHTA, CDR2 FQGNSA. CDR3: CASSFIGGSSYEQYF. As DNA, the CDR3 is TGTGCCAGCAGCTTCATCGGCGGCTCCTCCTACGAGCAGTACTTC. Supplemented by reference TRBV7-2 and TRBJ2-7, the full variable domain reads GAGVSQSPSNKVTEKGKDVELRCDPISGHTALYWYRQSLGQGLEFLIYFQGNSAPDKSGLPSDRFSAERTGGSVSTLTIQRTQQEDSAVYLCASSFIGGSSYEQYFGPGTRLTVT.

This clone came up a few times. The V and J genes are TRBV2 and TRBJ2-7; 7 bases match TRBD2. The CDR3 contains 15 residues. Trimming removed 6 bases from V and 4 bases from J; junction bases left unmatched: 12. The germline CDR1 and CDR2 sequences are SNHLY and FYNNEI. The CDR3 region has the DNA TGTGCCAGCAGGGACACCCTTGGCGGGGGATACGAGCAGTACTTC. This encodes CASRDTLGGGYEQYF.

The rearrangement uses TRBV9 and TRBJ1-1; D possibly corresponds to TRBD1 (5 bases). V was clipped by 2 bases and J by 6 bases, with 14 bases between them. The CDR3 consists of 14 residues. CDR1 is SGDLS and CDR2 is YYNGEE in the germline V gene. For the CDR3, the DNA is TGTGCCAGCAGCGTGTCCCAGGGATTCTCTGAAGCTTTCTTT. Translation: CASSVSQGFSEAFF. Variable domain in full (rest from reference TRBV9 and TRBJ1-1): DSGVTQTPKHLITATGQRVTLRCSPRSGDLSVYWYQQSLDQGLQFLIQYYNGEERAKGNILERFSAQQFPDLHSELNLSSLELGDSALYFCASSVSQGFSEAFFGQGTRLTVV.

About this clone itself: Germline is not matched at one junction end, which may reflect a read error. This chain connects TRBV2 to TRBJ1-5, with 8 nucleotides matching TRBD1. This CDR3 is built from 18 residues. The germline gives CDR1 SNHLY, CDR2 FYNNEI. CDR3 nucleotides: TGTGCCAGCAGCGAAGACCCTGGACAGGGTAATAGCAATCAGCCCCAGCATTTT. As protein: CASSEDPGQGNSNQPQHF.

The table lists this clone with a few counts. V and J are TRBV27 and TRBJ1-1; D is unresolved. CDR3 length: 15 amino acids. CDR1 is MNHEY and CDR2 is SMNVEV in the germline V gene (reference sequence). V lost 8 bases, J lost 0 bases, and 16 bases lay in between. The CDR3 region has the DNA TGTGCCAGCCGCGAGGGCGGATACATGAACACTGAAGCTTTCTTT. Protein: CASREGGYMNTEAFF.

This clone showed up just once. The chain joins TRBV5-1 to TRBJ2-1; 10 bases are a match to TRBD2. Germline assignment: CDR1 SGHRS and CDR2 YFSETQ. There are 15 residues in the CDR3. V lost 3 bases and J lost 10; bases outside the gene matches: 10. The CDR3 spells CASSWVLAGGGEQFF. The CDR3 DNA follows: TGCGCCAGCAGCTGGGTTTTAGCGGGGGGCGGGGAGCAGTTCTTC.